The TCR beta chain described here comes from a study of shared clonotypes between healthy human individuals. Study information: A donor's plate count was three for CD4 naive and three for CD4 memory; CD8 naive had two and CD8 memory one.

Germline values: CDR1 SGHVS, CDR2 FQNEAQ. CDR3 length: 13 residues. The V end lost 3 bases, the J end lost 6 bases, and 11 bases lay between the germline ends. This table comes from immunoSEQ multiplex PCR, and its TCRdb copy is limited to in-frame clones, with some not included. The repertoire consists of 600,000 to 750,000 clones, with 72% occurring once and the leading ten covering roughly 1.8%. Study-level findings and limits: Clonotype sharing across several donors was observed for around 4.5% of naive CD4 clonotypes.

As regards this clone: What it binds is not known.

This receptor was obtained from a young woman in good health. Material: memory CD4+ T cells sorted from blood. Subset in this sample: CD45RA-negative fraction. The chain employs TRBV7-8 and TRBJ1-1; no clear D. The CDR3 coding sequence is TGTGCCAGCAGCTTTGGGGATTTCGCTGAAGCTTTCTTT. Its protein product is CASSFGDFAEAFF.